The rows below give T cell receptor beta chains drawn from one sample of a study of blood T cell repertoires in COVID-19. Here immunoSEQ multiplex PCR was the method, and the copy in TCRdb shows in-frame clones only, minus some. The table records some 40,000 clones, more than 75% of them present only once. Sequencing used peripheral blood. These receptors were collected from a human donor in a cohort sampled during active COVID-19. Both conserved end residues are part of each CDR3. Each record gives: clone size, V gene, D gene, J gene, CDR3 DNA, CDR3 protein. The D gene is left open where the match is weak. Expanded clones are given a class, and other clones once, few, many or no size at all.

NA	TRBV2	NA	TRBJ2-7	TGTGCCAGCAAGAGAAGCGGGCCCTCCTACGAGCAGTACTTC	CASKRSGPSYEQYF
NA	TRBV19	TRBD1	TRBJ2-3	TGTGCCAGAACCATCAGGGGGCGAACAGATACGCAGTATTTT	CARTIRGRTDTQYF
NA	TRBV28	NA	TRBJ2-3	TGTGCCAGCAGTTTATTCCTGTGGAGACGCACAGATACGCAGTATTTT	CASSLFLWRRTDTQYF
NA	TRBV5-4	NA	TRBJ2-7	TGTGCCAGCAGCTGGCTGGCGGGCCTGAGTGGCGAGCAGTACTTC	CASSWLAGLSGEQYF
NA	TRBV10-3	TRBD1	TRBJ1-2	TGTGCCATCAGTCCGACAGGGTTCGATGGCTACACCTTC	CAISPTGFDGYTF
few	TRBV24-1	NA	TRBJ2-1	TGTGCCACCAGTGACGGGTCTTTCAATGAGCAGTTCTTC	CATSDGSFNEQFF
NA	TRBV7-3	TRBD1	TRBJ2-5	TGTGCCAGCAGCTCCCCGGGACAGGGGGAGGAGACCCAGTACTTC	CASSSPGQGEETQYF
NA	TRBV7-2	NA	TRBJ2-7	TGTGCCAGCAGCTTTGAACTTCCCCTTCCCGAGCAGTACTTC	CASSFELPLPEQYF
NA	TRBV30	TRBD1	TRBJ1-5	TGTGCCTGGAGCCCCCTCAGGGGGAGCAATCAGCCCCAGCATTTT	CAWSPLRGSNQPQHF
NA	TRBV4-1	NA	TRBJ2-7	TGCGCCAGCAGCCAAACGGACGGGAGTACCGACGAGCAGTACTTC	CASSQTDGSTDEQYF
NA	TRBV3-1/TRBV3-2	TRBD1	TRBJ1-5	TGTGCCAGCAGCCACCGGGACAGGGTCGGGCAGCCCCAGCATTTT	CASSHRDRVGQPQHF
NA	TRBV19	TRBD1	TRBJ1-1	TGTGCCAGTAGTCCACAACTCGGGACAGGGGGACTGGTAGGAGACACTGAAGCTTTCTTT	CASSPQLGTGGLVGDTEAFF
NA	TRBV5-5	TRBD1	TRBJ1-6	TGTGCCAGCAGCGAGACCGGGACAGTTTATTCACCCCTCCACTTT	CASSETGTVYSPLHF
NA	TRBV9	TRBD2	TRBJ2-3	TGTGCCAGCAGCGTAGAAGGGACTAGCGGGAGGAGGTCAGATACGCAGTATTTT	CASSVEGTSGRRSDTQYF
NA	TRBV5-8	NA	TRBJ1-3	TGTGCCAGCAGCTGGTCTGGACACCGCTCTGGAAACACCATATATTTT	CASSWSGHRSGNTIYF
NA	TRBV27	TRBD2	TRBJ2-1	TGTGCCAGCAGTTTGAGACTAGCGGGAGTATACTACAATGAGCAGTTCTTC	CASSLRLAGVYYNEQFF
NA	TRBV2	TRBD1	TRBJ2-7	TGTGCCAGCAGCGTTGGACAGGGTGGGGAGCAGTACTTC	CASSVGQGGEQYF
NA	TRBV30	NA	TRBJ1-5	TGTGCCTGGAGTGGGACAGTTAGCAATCAGCCCCAGCATTTT	CAWSGTVSNQPQHF
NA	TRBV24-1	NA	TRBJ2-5	TGTGCCACCAGTGACTTCGAAGAGACCCAGTACTTC	CATSDFEETQYF
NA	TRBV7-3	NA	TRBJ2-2	TGTGCCAGCAGCTTAATGCCGGCGGCGGAGCTGTTTTTT	CASSLMPAAELFF
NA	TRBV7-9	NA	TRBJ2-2	TGTGCCAGCAGCTTAGCGGGAGGAGCTCGAAACACCGGGGAGCTGTTTTTT	CASSLAGGARNTGELFF
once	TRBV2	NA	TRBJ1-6	TGTGCCAGCAAAGAGGACAGATCCTATAATTCACCCCTCCACTTT	CASKEDRSYNSPLHF
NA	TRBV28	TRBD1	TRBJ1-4	TGTGCCAGCTTTTCGATGGGACAGAATAATGAAAAACTGTTTTTT	CASFSMGQNNEKLFF
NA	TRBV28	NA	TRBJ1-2	TGTGCCAGCAGTTTATCCCCCTCATGGCTTCGCTATGGCTACACCTTC	CASSLSPSWLRYGYTF
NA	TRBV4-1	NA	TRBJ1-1	TGCGCCAGCAGCCAAGGACAGGCGAACACTGAAGCTTTCTTT	CASSQGQANTEAFF
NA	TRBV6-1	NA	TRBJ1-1	TGTGCCAGCAGTGAATGGGCCACCAGGGACACTGAAGCTTTCTTT	CASSEWATRDTEAFF
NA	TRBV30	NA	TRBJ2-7	TGTGCCTGGAGTACCGTGACAGCCAACGAGCAGTACTTC	CAWSTVTANEQYF
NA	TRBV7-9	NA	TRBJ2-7	TGTGCCAGCAGCTCCTCGGGTCAGGGGAATCTCGAGCAGTACTTC	CASSSSGQGNLEQYF
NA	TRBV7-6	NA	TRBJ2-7	TGTGCCAGCAGCTTAGCACTAGTCGATCCCGAGCAGTACTTC	CASSLALVDPEQYF
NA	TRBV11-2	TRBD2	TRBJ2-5	TGTGCCAGCAGCTTAGGGGGACTAGCGGGAGCGGGGGAGACCCAGTACTTC	CASSLGGLAGAGETQYF
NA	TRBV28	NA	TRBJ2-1	TGTGCCAGCACATTAGAGTCCGGGCGGGCATCCTACAATGAGCAGTTCTTC	CASTLESGRASYNEQFF
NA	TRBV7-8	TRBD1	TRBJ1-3	TGTGCCAGCAGCATCCGGGACAGGGGTCGTCTGAAGGCCGGAAACACCATATATTTT	CASSIRDRGRLKAGNTIYF
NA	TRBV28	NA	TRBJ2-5	TGTGCCAGCAGTTTCGGAGAGACCCAGTACTTC	CASSFGETQYF
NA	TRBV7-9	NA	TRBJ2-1	TGTGCCAGCAGCTTAGCGAGGGATAACGAGCAGTTCTTC	CASSLARDNEQFF
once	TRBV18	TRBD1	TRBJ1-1	TGTGCCAGCTCACCTAGCAGACAGGGAAGCGGCACTGAAGCTTTCTTT	CASSPSRQGSGTEAFF
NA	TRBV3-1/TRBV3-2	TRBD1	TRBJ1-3	TGTGCCAGCAGCCCGGAGGGGGCGTCGGGAAACACCATATATTTT	CASSPEGASGNTIYF
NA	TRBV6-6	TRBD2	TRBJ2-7	TGTGCCAGCTGGGCTAGCGGCTCCTACGAGCAGTACTTC	CASWASGSYEQYF
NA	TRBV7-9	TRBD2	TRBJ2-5	TGTGCCAGCAGCTTCCCTACTAGCGGAGAAGAGACCCAGTACTTC	CASSFPTSGEETQYF
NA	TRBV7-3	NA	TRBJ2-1	TGTGCCAGCAGCCACGGGAGTGGGCCCTACAATGAGCAGTTCTTC	CASSHGSGPYNEQFF
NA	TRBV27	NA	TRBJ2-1	TGTGCCAGCAGTTCCCGACAGGGACTCAATGAGCAGTTCTTC	CASSSRQGLNEQFF
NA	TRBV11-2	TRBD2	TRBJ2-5	TGTGCCAGCAGCTTAATGGCGGGAGGTCCCCAAGAGACCCAGTACTTC	CASSLMAGGPQETQYF
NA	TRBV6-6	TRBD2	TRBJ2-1	TGTGCCAGCACTCAAAGCGGGAGGCTTAATGAGCAGTTCTTC	CASTQSGRLNEQFF
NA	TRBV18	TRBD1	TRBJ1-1	TGTGCCAGCTCACCAACCGGGACAGGGGTTCCTGAAGCTTTCTTT	CASSPTGTGVPEAFF
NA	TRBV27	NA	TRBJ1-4	TGTGCCAGCAGGGGCCGAAATGAAAAACTGTTTTTT	CASRGRNEKLFF
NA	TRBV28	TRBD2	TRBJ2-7	TGTGCCAGCAGTTACGGACTAGCGGGAGGTTACGAGCAGTACTTC	CASSYGLAGGYEQYF
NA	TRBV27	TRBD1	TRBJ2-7	TGTGCCAGCCCTCCCCGACAGGGGGCGCTAGGCTACGAGCAGTACTTC	CASPPRQGALGYEQYF
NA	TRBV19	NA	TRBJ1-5	TGTGCCAGTAGTATCCCTCAGAGAGGGCAAGCAATTCAGCCCCAGCATTTT	CASSIPQRGQAIQPQHF
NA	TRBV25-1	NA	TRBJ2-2	TGTGCCAGCAGTGAATACGGCAGGGCCGACACCGGGGAGCTGTTTTTT	CASSEYGRADTGELFF
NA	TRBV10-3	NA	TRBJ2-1	TGTGCCATCAGCCCACTAGTAGACAATGAGCAGTTCTTC	CAISPLVDNEQFF